One and the same sample provided the 16 T cell receptor beta chains below, sequenced in a study of tumor and adjacent non-tumor tissue in lung cancer. TCRbeta libraries were built with three rounds of nested PCR, modified from ARM-PCR. Each CDR3 protein is one row after TCRdb ran MiXCR on the multiplex PCR reads. The sample includes 200,000 to 250,000 distinct CDR3 sequences, about 71% of them seen just once. The template was RNA from unsorted bulk tissue. Sequenced input: lung tumor tissue. The receptor set was obtained from a man between 60 and 70 years old with non-small cell lung cancer.

The V call is TRBV12-3 or TRBV12-4, the J call TRBJ1-6, with D unresolved. CDR3 length: 13 residues. Trimming stripped 4 bases from V and 12 bases from J, with 13 bases between. The CDR3 spells CASSSGDWEPLHF. The CDR3 coding sequence is TGTGCCAGCAGTTCCGGGGATTGGGAACCCCTCCACTTT.

The chain links TRBV12-3 or TRBV12-4 to TRBJ1-6, with a possible D match to TRBD1 (5 bases). This CDR3 has 13 amino acids. Here the CDR3 DNA reads TGTGGTAGCAGAGTAGGGGCTAATTCACCCCTCCACTTT. It yields the protein CGSRVGANSPLHF.

As for this clonotype: Since the CDR3 does not end with the conserved phenylalanine or tryptophan, this likely comes from a read error. V gene TRBV11-3 combines with J gene TRBJ2-5, with unresolved D. The CDR3 is 13 amino acids. Germline V lookup: CDR1 SGHNT, CDR2 YENEEA. CDR3 in amino acids: CVSSPSVGETQYI. The CDR3 coding sequence is TGTGTCAGCAGCCCAAGCGTAGGAGAGACCCAGTACATC.

The J gene is TRBJ2-7, the V gene TRBV4-2; D unresolved. The V gene's germline CDR1 is LGHNA and CDR2 YNFKEQ. The CDR3 consists of 15 residues. V shed 4 bases and J shed 4 bases, with 17 bases lying between them. The CDR3 sequence: CASSLLRWSGYEQYF. DNA of the CDR3: TGTGCCAGCAGCCTTCTACGATGGTCTGGATACGAGCAGTACTTC.

With regard to this clonotype: At one of its ends the junction is not consistent with the germline gene, which may arise from a read error. This sequence joins TRBV6-2 or TRBV6-3 and TRBJ1-1; no firm D call. This CDR3 has 14 amino acids. Germline CDR1 MNHEY, CDR2 SVGEGT. The CDR3: CACSYPYGSIEAFF. In DNA, the CDR3 is TGTGCCTGCAGTTACCCCTACGGGAGCATTGAAGCTTTCTTT.

This clonotype showed up many times. The chain has TRBV6-1 and TRBJ2-2, with unresolved D. Looked up from germline, CDR1 is MNHNS and CDR2 is SASEGT. Trimming pared 8 bases from V and 1 base from J, leaving 11 bases between. This CDR3 region has 14 residues. CDR3 bases: TGTGCCAGCTTAAGGTTAGGGAACACCGGGGAGCTGTTTTTT. Amino acid sequence: CASLRLGNTGELFF.

The V gene is TRBV6-6, the J gene TRBJ1-4, with D hard to call. The CDR3 covers 15 residues. Germline loops: CDR1 MNHNY, CDR2 SVGAGI (reference sequence). Trimming took off 2 bases at V and 7 bases at J, with 14 bases between the two ends. The CDR3 loop reads CASSYGDKSGEKLFF. The CDR3 region has the DNA TGTGCCAGCAGTTACGGAGACAAGTCGGGTGAAAAACTGTTTTTT.

The gene calls are TRBV29-1 and TRBJ2-3; TRBD2 aligns across 10 bases. CDR1 is SQVTM, CDR2 ANQGSEA, per germline. CDR3 length: 14 amino acids. The trim removed 5 bases at V and 3 bases at J, leaving 5 bases unmatched. CDR3 sequence reads: CSVPGSGRTDTQYF. CDR3 bases: TGCAGCGTTCCAGGTAGCGGGAGGACAGATACGCAGTATTTT.

Turning to this clonotype: A much bigger clone sits one base away, suggesting this may be a read error. The chain is built from TRBV4-2 and TRBJ2-1; maybe TRBD2 (6 bases). CDR1 and CDR2 (germline): LGHNA, YNFKEQ. The CDR3 sequence is 17 residues long. V was shortened by 2 bases and J by 9 bases, with 23 bases between the two germline ends. The CDR3 sequence: CASSQPKSTRDSGEQFF. The CDR3, as DNA: TGTGCCAGCAGCCAACCCAAAAGTACGAGGGACTCCGGTGAGCAGTTCTTC.

The chain couples TRBV6-2 or TRBV6-3 to TRBJ2-3; TRBD2 aligns across 7 bases. The CDR3 totals 14 residues. With V trimmed by 6 bases and J by 4 bases, 7 bases remained unmatched. Germline V CDR1 and CDR2: MNHEY, SVGEGT. The CDR3 reads CASSPPGGADTQYF. The CDR3 coding sequence is TGTGCCAGCAGCCCACCGGGAGGAGCAGATACGCAGTATTTT.

This chain uses TRBV7-3 with TRBJ2-1; D perhaps matches TRBD2 (6 bases). Trimming took off 4 bases at V and 7 bases at J, with 17 bases between the two ends. The V gene's germline CDR1 is SGHTA and CDR2 FQGTGA. CDR3 length: 15 amino acids. The CDR3 DNA follows: TGTGCCAGCAGCTCCTCTAACGGGAGTATAAATGAGCAGTTCTTC. This sequence encodes CASSSSNGSINEQFF.

The rearrangement joins TRBV20-1 to TRBJ2-3, with TRBD2 matching 13 bases. The CDR3 runs to 16 residues. Germline V CDR1 and CDR2: DFQATT, SNEGSKA (reference sequence). The CDR3 protein is CIAIGTSGEDTDTQYF. The CDR3 bases are TGCATTGCGATAGGGACTAGCGGGGAAGACACGGATACGCAGTATTTT.

V gene TRBV7-9 combines with J gene TRBJ1-2; tentatively, D is TRBD1 (5 bases). This CDR3 contains 13 residues. In germline, CDR1 is SEHNR, CDR2 FQNEAQ (reference sequence). V lost 7 bases, J lost 5 bases, and 14 bases lay in between. CDR3 nucleotide sequence: TGTGCCAGCAACCCTTTGACAGCGTATGGCTACACCTTC. Protein: CASNPLTAYGYTF.

This clonotype was seen a few times. The chain employs TRBV20-1 and TRBJ2-3; TRBD2 is a possible D gene (6 bases). V was trimmed by 3 bases and J by 4 bases, leaving 17 bases between them. Germline V gene lookup returns CDR1 DFQATT and CDR2 SNEGSKA (reference sequence). The CDR3 loop spans 15 amino acids. The CDR3 reads CSASGAGMRADTQYF. In DNA, the CDR3 is TGCAGTGCTAGTGGAGCGGGTATGCGAGCAGATACGCAGTATTTT.

Of note for this clonotype: Its ends do not fully match the called genes, so a read error is possible. The chain has TRBV11-3 and TRBJ2-2; 8 nucleotides align to TRBD2. Germline V CDR1 and CDR2: SGHNT, YENEEA. This CDR3 is 18 amino acids long. CDR3 sequence reads: CASNSRGAGEYRAGEQFF. The CDR3 bases are TGTGCCAGCAACTCCCGGGGAGCGGGAGAATACAGAGCCGGGGAGCAGTTTTTT.

The CDR3 protein is CASIRRRVAGEYTGELFF. CDR3 nucleotides: TGCGCCAGCATCCGGCGTCGGGTAGCGGGGGAATACACCGGGGAGCTGTTTTTT. The chain joins TRBV5-1 to TRBJ2-2; 9 nucleotides match TRBD2. The CDR3 contains 18 residues. The germline gives CDR1 SGHRS, CDR2 YFSETQ. The J segment lost 3 bases and the V segment lost 6 bases, leaving 15 bases of the junction unmatched.